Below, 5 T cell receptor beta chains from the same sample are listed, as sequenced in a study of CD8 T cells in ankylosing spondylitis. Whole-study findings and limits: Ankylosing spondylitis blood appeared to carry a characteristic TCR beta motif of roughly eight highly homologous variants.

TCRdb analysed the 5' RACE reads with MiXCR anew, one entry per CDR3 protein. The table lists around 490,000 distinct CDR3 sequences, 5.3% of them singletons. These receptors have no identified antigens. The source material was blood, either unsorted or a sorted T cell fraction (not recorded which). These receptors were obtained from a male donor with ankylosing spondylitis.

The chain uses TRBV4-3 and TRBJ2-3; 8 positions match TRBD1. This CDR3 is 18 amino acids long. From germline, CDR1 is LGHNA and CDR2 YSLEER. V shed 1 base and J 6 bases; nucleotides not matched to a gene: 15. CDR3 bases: TGCGCCAGCAGCCAAGTTCCTGTCAGGGGGCGTAAAGTTGATACGCAGTATTTT. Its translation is CASSQVPVRGRKVDTQYF.

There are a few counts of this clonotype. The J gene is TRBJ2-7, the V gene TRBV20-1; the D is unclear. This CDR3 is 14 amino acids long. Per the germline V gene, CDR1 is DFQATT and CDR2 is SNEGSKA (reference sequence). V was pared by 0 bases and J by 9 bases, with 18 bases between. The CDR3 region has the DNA TGCAGTGCTAGAGACGGACCAGTAGTTACAACGCAGTACTTC. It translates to CSARDGPVVTTQYF.

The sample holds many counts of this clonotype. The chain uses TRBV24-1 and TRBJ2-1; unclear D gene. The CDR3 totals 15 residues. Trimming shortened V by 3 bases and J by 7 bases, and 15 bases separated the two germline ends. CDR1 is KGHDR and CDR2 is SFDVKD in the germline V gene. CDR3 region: CATSDRHSRRNEQFF. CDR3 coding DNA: TGTGCCACCAGTGATCGTCACTCAAGGCGGAATGAGCAGTTCTTC.

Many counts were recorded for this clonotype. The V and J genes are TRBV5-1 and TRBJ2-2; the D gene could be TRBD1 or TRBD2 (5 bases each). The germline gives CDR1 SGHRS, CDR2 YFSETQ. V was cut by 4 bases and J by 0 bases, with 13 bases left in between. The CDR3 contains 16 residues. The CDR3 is CASSATGTTNTGELFF. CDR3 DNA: TGCGCCAGCAGCGCCACCGGGACCACGAACACCGGGGAGCTGTTTTTT.

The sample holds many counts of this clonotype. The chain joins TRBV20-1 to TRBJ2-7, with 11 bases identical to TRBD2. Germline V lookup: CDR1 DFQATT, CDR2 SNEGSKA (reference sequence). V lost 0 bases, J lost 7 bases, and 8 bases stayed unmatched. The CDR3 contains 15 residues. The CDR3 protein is CSARERLAGSWEQYF. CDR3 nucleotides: TGCAGTGCTAGAGAGCGACTAGCGGGGTCGTGGGAGCAGTACTTC.